This TCR beta chain was captured by sequencing in a study of CD8 T cells in Susac syndrome. The authors sequenced TCR beta from blood CD8+ and CD4+ T cells. The multiple sclerosis controls comprised treatment-naive patients whose relapsing-remitting disease was stable or active. Reverse transcription used about 0.45 to 1 ug RNA and random hexamers. Multiplex PCR with immunoSEQ amplified the TCR beta CDR3 across 54 Vbeta and 13 Jbeta. Via MiXCR, TCRdb re-called the immunoSEQ multiplex PCR reads, giving one row per CDR3 protein. The sample contains fewer than 300,000 distinct CDR3 sequences, around 83% of which appear only once. From germline, CDR1 is SGDLS and CDR2 YYNGEE. The CDR3 totals 12 residues. The V gene lost 1 base and the J gene lost 5 bases, with 7 bases spanning the gap.

What was sequenced was CD8+ T cells from PBMCs. The sequence was obtained from a human donor with multiple sclerosis. The rearrangement uses TRBV9 and TRBJ2-7; D unclear. The CDR3 sequence is CASSVSGNEQYF. DNA for the CDR3: TGTGCCAGCAGCGTATCTGGGAACGAGCAGTACTTC.